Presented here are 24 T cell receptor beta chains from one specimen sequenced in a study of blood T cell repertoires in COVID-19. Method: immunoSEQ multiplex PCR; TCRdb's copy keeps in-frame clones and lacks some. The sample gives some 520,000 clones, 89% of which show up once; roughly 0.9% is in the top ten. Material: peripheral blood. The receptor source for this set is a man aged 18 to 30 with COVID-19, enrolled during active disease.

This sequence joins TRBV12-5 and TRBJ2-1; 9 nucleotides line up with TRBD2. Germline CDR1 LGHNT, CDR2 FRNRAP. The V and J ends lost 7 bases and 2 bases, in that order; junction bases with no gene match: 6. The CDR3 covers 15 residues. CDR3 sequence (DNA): TGTGCTAGTGCCCTCAGCGGGGGGACCTACAATGAGCAGTTCTTC. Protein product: CASALSGGTYNEQFF.

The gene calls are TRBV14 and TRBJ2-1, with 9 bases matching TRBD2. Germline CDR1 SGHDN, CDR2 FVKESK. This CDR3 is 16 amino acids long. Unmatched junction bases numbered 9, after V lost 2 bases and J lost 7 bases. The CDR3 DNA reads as TGTGCCAGCAGCCAAAAGGAAGGACTAGCGAGGAATGAGCAGTTCTTC. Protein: CASSQKEGLARNEQFF. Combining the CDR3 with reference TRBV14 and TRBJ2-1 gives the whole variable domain EAGVTQFPSHSVIEKGQTVTLRCDPISGHDNLYWYRRVMGKEIKFLLHFVKESKQDESGMPNNRFLAERTGGTYSTLKVQPAELEDSGVYFCASSQKEGLARNEQFFGPGTRLTVL.

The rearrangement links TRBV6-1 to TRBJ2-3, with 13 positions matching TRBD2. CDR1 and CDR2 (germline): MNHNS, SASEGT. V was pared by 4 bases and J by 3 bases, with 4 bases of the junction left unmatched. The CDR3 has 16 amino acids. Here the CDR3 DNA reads TGTGCCAGCAGTGGAACTAGCGGGGGGGCTACAGATACGCAGTATTTT. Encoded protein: CASSGTSGGATDTQYF.

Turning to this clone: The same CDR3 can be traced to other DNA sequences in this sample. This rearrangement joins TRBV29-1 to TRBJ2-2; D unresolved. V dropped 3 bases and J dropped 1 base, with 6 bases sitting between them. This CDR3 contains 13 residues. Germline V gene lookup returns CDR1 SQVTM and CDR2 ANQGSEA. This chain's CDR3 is CSVDSGNTGELFF. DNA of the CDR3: TGCAGCGTTGATTCGGGGAACACCGGGGAGCTGTTTTTT.

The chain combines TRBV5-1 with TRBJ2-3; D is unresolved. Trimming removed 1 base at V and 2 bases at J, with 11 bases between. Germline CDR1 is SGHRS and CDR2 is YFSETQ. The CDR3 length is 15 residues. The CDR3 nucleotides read TGCGCCAGCAGCTTGCGCGGTGGTTTCACAGATACGCAGTATTTT. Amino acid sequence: CASSLRGGFTDTQYF.

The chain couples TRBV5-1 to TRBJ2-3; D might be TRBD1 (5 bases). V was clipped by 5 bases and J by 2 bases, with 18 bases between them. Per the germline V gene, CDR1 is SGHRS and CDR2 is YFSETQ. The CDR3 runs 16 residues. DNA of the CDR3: TGCGCCAGCAGTCCTTTAGGGGCGGATCACACAGATACGCAGTATTTT. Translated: CASSPLGADHTDTQYF.

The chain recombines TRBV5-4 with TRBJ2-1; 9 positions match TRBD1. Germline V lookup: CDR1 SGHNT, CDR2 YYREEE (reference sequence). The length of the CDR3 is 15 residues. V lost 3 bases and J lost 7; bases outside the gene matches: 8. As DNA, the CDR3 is TGTGCCAGCAGCTCCGGGACAGGGTCGTTTAATGAGCAGTTCTTC. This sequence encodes CASSSGTGSFNEQFF.

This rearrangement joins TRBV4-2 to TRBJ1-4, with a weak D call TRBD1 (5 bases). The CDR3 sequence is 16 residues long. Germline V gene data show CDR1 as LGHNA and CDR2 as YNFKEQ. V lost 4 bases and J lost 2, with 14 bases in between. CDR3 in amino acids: CASSPGRGTTNEKLFF. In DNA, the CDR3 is TGTGCCAGCAGCCCGGGGCGGGGGACCACTAATGAAAAACTGTTTTTT.

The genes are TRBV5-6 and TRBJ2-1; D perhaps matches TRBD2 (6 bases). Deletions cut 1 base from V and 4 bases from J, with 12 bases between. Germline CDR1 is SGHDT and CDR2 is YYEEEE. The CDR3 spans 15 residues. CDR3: CASSLPGVLYNEQFF. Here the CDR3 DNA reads TGTGCCAGCAGCTTGCCGGGAGTGCTTTACAATGAGCAGTTCTTC.

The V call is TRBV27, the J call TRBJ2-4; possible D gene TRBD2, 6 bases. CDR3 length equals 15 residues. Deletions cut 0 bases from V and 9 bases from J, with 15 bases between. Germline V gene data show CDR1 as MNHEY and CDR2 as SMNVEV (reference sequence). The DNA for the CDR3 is TGTGCCAGCAGTTTATCGGTCGGCCAGGGAGGCATTCAGTACTTC. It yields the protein CASSLSVGQGGIQYF.

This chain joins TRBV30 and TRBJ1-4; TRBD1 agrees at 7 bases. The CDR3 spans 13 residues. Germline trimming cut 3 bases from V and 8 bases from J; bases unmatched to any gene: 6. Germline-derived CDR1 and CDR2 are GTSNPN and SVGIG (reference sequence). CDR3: CAWRSTGSEKLFF. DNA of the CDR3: TGTGCCTGGAGGTCGACAGGGTCGGAAAAACTGTTTTTT.

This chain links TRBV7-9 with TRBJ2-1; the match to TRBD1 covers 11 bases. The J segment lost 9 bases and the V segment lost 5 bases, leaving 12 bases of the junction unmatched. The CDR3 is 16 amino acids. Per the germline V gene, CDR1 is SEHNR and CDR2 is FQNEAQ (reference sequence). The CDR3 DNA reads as TGTGCCAGCAGCATACGGGGACAGGGGGGCGCGGGTGAGCAGTTCTTC. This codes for CASSIRGQGGAGEQFF.

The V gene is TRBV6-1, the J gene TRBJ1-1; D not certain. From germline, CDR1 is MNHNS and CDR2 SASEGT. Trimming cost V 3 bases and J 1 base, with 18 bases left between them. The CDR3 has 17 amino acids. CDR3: CASSDYLRNIRNTEAFF. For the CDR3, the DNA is TGTGCCAGCAGTGACTATCTTAGAAATATCCGGAACACTGAAGCTTTCTTT.

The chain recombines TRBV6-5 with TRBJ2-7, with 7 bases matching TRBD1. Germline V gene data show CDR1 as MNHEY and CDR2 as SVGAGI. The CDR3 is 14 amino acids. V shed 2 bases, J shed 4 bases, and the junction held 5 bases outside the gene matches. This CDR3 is CASSYLDRVYEQYF. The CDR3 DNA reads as TGTGCCAGCAGTTACCTTGACAGGGTTTACGAGCAGTACTTC.

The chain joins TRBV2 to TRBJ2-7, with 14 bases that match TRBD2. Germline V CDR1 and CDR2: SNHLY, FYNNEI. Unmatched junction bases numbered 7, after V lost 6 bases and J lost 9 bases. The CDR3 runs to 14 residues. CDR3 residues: CASRGGLAGAAQYF. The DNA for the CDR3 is TGTGCCAGCAGGGGGGGACTAGCGGGAGCTGCGCAGTACTTC.

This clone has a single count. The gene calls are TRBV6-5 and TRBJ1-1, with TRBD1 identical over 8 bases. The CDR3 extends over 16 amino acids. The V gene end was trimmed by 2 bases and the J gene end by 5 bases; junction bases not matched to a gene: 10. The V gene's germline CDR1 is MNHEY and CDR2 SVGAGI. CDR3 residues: CASSYVDRGMGTEAFF. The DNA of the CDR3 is TGTGCCAGCAGTTACGTCGACAGGGGAATGGGGACTGAAGCTTTCTTT.

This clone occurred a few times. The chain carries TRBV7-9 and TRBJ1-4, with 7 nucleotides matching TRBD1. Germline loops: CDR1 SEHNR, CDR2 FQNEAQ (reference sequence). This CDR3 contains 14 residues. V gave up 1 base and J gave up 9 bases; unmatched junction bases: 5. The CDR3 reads CASSLGGGEKKLFF. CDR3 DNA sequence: TGTGCCAGCAGCTTAGGAGGGGGCGAGAAAAAACTGTTTTTT.

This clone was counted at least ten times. The CDR3 is CASSKWRRQALYEQYF. CDR3 nucleotide sequence: TGTGCCAGCAGCAAATGGCGAAGACAGGCTTTGTACGAGCAGTACTTC. V is TRBV21-1 and J is TRBJ2-7; TRBD1, the D gene given by the table, was not confirmed from the DNA. TRBV21-1 is a documented pseudogene. The CDR3 loop spans 16 amino acids.

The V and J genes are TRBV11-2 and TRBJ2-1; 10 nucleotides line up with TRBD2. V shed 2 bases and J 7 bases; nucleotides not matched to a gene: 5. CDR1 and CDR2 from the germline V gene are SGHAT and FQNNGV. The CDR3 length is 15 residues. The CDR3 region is CASSLIPSGGNEQFF. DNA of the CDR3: TGTGCCAGCAGCTTAATTCCTAGCGGGGGTAATGAGCAGTTCTTC.

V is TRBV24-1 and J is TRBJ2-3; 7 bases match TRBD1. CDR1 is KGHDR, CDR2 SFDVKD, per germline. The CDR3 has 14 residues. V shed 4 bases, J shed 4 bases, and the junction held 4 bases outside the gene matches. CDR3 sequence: CATSEGRGSDTQYF. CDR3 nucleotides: TGTGCCACCAGTGAGGGCAGGGGGTCAGATACGCAGTATTTT.

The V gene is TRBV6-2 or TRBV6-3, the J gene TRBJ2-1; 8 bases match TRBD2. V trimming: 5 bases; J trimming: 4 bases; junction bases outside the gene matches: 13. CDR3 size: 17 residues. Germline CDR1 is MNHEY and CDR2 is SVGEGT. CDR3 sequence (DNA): TGTGCCAGCAGTCCCCTCACCGGGGGGGCCAAATACAATGAGCAGTTCTTC. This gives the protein CASSPLTGGAKYNEQFF.

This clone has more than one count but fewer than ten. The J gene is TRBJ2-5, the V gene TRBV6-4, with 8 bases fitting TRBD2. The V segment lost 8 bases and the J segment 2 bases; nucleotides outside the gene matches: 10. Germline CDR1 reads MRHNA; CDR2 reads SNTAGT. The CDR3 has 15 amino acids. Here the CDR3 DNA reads TGTGCCAGCGCCCCCCAGGGCGGGGGGCAAGAGACCCAGTACTTC. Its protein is CASAPQGGGQETQYF.

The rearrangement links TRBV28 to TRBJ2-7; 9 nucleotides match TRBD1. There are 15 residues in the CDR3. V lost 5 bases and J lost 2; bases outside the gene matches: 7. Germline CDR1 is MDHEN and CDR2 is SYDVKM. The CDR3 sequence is CASSPPGQGPYEQYF. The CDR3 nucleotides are TGTGCCAGCAGTCCACCGGGACAGGGTCCCTACGAGCAGTACTTC. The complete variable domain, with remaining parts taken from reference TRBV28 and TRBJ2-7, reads DVKVTQSSRYLVKRTGEKVFLECVQDMDHENMFWYRQDPGLGLRLIYFSYDVKMKEKGDIPEGYSVSREKKERFSLILESASTNQTSMYLCASSPPGQGPYEQYFGPGTRLTVT.

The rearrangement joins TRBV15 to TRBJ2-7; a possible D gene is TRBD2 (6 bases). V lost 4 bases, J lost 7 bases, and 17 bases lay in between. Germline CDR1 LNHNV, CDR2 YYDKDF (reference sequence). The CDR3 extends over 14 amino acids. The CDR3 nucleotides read TGTGCCACCAGCACCCGGGCGGGGCCCAGGGAGCAGTACTTC. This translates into CATSTRAGPREQYF.